The present TCR beta chain was sequenced within a study of T cells after yellow fever vaccination. On the study more broadly: Any fraction with a low cell number was prepared using SMART-Seq v4 Ultra Low Input.

This clonotype was recorded a few times. Its specificity is not known. Losses at the gene ends were 0 bases for V and 3 bases for J; bases not matched to a gene: 8. Germline assignment: CDR1 LGHDT and CDR2 YNNKEL (reference sequence). This CDR3 spans 16 amino acids. Template switching by 5'RACE produced TCR cDNA, adding a universal primer site and UMIs. TCRdb independently ran MiXCR on the 5' RACE reads; one entry per CDR3 protein. The sample comprises about 57,000 distinct CDR3 sequences, 6.5% to 9% of which are singletons, and approximately 34% rests with the top ten. Notes on the study in general: Abundant clonotypes (contaminants from the bulk population) could be present in FACS-sorted repertoires. Post-booster repertoires contained most primary-vaccination clones again (roughly 97% CD4, about 90% CD8).

The chain carries TRBV3-1 and TRBJ2-7; the match to TRBD1 covers 7 bases. This receptor was taken from a man aged 30 to 45 who received the YFV17D yellow fever vaccine. The sample in question was CD8+ T cells sorted from PBMCs, obtained 15 days after the yellow fever booster vaccination. CDR3 sequence (DNA): TGTGCCAGCAGCCAAGATGAGGGGGCTCCCCTCTACGAGCAGTACTTC. Protein sequence: CASSQDEGAPLYEQYF.